Each of the 12 T cell receptor beta chains below was sequenced from the same sample in a study of blood T cell repertoires in COVID-19. The protocol was immunoSEQ multiplex PCR, while the TCRdb copy is restricted to in-frame clones and leaves out a portion. The sample carries about 380,000 clones, around 92% recorded once. Sequenced sample: peripheral blood. These receptors originate from a man aged 35 to 55 with acute or convalescent COVID-19.

The chain uses TRBV3-1 (or the pseudogene TRBV3-2) and TRBJ1-2, with D possibly being TRBD1 (6 bases). Germline CDR1 is LGHDT and CDR2 is YNNKEL (reference sequence). The V and J ends lost 1 base and 4 bases respectively, with 10 bases between them. This CDR3 is 14 amino acids long. CDR3 bases: TGTGCCAGCAGCCAAGTAAGGGACACCTATGGCTACACCTTC. Protein: CASSQVRDTYGYTF.

The chain links TRBV7-3 to TRBJ1-2; TRBD1 matches 10 bases. Germline loops: CDR1 SGHTA, CDR2 FQGTGA. The CDR3 spans 14 residues. V shed 5 bases and J 5 bases; nucleotides not matched to a gene: 5. The CDR3 DNA sequence: TGTGCCAGCAGCGAGACAGGGGGCGATTATGGCTACACCTTC. Its protein is CASSETGGDYGYTF.

This chain connects TRBV30 to TRBJ1-1; 8 bases are a match to TRBD1. This CDR3 has 13 amino acids. The germline CDR1 and CDR2 sequences are GTSNPN and SVGIG (reference sequence). The J segment lost 7 bases and the V segment lost 1 base, leaving 5 bases of the junction unmatched. CDR3 coding DNA: TGTGCCTGGAGTGGCAGGGGGCGCAATGAAGCTTTCTTT. This encodes CAWSGRGRNEAFF.

This clone was recorded once. The chain employs TRBV4-3 and TRBJ1-1, with TRBD1 identical over 10 bases. This CDR3 comprises 15 residues. The V gene's germline CDR1 is LGHNA and CDR2 YSLEER. J gave up 2 bases and V 1 base, and 1 base lay outside the gene matches. This CDR3 reads CASSQATGGNTEAFF. The CDR3, as DNA: TGCGCCAGCAGCCAAGCGACAGGGGGCAACACTGAAGCTTTCTTT.

The chain recombines TRBV6-6 with TRBJ1-2; TRBD1 matches at 7 bases. From germline, CDR1 is MNHNY and CDR2 SVGAGI (reference sequence). The CDR3 spans 13 residues. The ends lost 5 bases at V and 7 bases at J; junction bases unmatched: 7. CDR3 sequence (DNA): TGTGCCAGCAGTAACGAACAGGGGTTTGGCTACACCTTC. Protein: CASSNEQGFGYTF.

This chain connects TRBV15 to TRBJ2-7; 9 bases agree with TRBD1. Per the germline V gene, CDR1 is LNHNV and CDR2 is YYDKDF (reference sequence). This CDR3 has 14 amino acids. Germline trimming cut 3 bases from V and 5 bases from J; bases unmatched to any gene: 5. For the CDR3, the DNA is TGTGCCACCAGCAGCCGGGACAGGGACGACGAGCAGTACTTC. This translates into CATSSRDRDDEQYF.

The chain links TRBV27 to TRBJ2-2; 10 bases line up with TRBD2. V was clipped by 3 bases and J by 2 bases; unmatched bases: 6. Looked up from germline, CDR1 is MNHEY and CDR2 is SMNVEV (reference sequence). The CDR3 extends over 17 amino acids. This CDR3 reads CASSFAPSGRNTGELFF. The CDR3 nucleotides are TGTGCCAGCAGTTTCGCGCCTAGCGGGAGAAACACCGGGGAGCTGTTTTTT.

The CDR3 DNA reads TGTGCCAGCAGTACCGGGACAGGGCCCGAAAAACTGTTTTTT. Protein sequence: CASSTGTGPEKLFF. The J gene is TRBJ1-4, the V gene TRBV5-6; 9 nucleotides agree with TRBD1. V dropped 5 bases and J dropped 8; count of bases not matched to a gene: 7. Germline V gene data show CDR1 as SGHDT and CDR2 as YYEEEE. This CDR3 comprises 14 residues.

The chain carries TRBV28 and TRBJ2-3; no reliable D call. V was cut by 5 bases and J by 0 bases, with 12 bases left in between. The CDR3 is 15 residues long. Germline CDR1 is MDHEN and CDR2 is SYDVKM. The CDR3 loop reads CASSPHAASTDTQYF. The CDR3 nucleotides read TGTGCCAGCAGTCCCCACGCGGCAAGCACAGATACGCAGTATTTT.

This clone was counted between two and nine times. This rearrangement joins TRBV4-2 to TRBJ2-5; D perhaps matches TRBD1 (8 bases). The germline V and J ends were trimmed by 1 base and 7 bases, with 19 bases remaining between them. Per the germline V gene, CDR1 is LGHNA and CDR2 is YNFKEQ. CDR3 length: 16 amino acids. Here the CDR3 reads CASSQVGGTGGGTQYF. CDR3 DNA sequence: TGTGCCAGCAGCCAAGTGGGGGGGACAGGTGGCGGGACCCAGTACTTC.

This chain connects TRBV6-5 to TRBJ1-5; TRBD1 aligns across 9 bases. Trimming took 4 bases from V and 2 from J; bases not matched to a gene: 6. Looked up from germline, CDR1 is MNHEY and CDR2 is SVGAGI. The CDR3 is 16 amino acids. The CDR3 loop is CASSSMGQGGNQPQHF. In DNA, the CDR3 is TGTGCCAGCAGTTCTATGGGACAGGGTGGCAATCAGCCCCAGCATTTT.

J is TRBJ2-3 and V is TRBV3-1 (or the pseudogene TRBV3-2), with a possible D match to TRBD2 (6 bases). V was trimmed by 0 bases and J by 0 bases, leaving 13 bases between them. CDR1 is LGHDT and CDR2 is YNNKEL in the germline V gene (reference sequence). CDR3 length: 17 residues. The CDR3 here is CASSQEIGGVSTDTQYF. Written as DNA, the CDR3 is TGTGCCAGCAGCCAAGAAATAGGCGGGGTGAGCACAGATACGCAGTATTTT.